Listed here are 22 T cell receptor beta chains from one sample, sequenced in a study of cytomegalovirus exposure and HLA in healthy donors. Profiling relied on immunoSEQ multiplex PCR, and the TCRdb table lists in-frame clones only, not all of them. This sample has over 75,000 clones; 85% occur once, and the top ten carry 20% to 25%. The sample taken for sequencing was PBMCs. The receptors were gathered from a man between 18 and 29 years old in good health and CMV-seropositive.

CDR3 nucleotide sequence: TGTGCCAGCAGTGGATTGGACAGTCCGAACACCGGGGAGCTGTTTTTT. This gives the protein CASSGLDSPNTGELFF. The chain combines TRBV2 with TRBJ2-2; D is possibly TRBD1 (6 bases). Trimming left V 4 bases short and J 0 bases short, with 12 bases between. Germline-derived CDR1 and CDR2 are SNHLY and FYNNEI. This CDR3 is built from 16 residues.

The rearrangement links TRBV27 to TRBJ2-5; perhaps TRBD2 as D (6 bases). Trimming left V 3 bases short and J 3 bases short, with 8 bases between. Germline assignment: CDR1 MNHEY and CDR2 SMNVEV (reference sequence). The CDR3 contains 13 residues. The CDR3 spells CASSFEREETQYF. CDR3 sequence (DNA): TGTGCCAGCAGTTTCGAGCGGGAAGAGACCCAGTACTTC.

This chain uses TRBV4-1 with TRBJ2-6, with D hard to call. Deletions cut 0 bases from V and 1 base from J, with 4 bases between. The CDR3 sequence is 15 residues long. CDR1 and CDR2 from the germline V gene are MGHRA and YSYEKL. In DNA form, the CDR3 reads TGCGCCAGCAGCCAAGATCAATCTGGGGCCAACGTCCTGACTTTC. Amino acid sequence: CASSQDQSGANVLTF.

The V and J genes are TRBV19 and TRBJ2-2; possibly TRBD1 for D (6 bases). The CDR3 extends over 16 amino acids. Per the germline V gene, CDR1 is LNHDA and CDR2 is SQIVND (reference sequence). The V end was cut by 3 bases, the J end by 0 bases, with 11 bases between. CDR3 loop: CASSIRTAANTGELFF. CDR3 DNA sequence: TGTGCCAGTAGTATCAGGACAGCCGCGAACACCGGGGAGCTGTTTTTT.

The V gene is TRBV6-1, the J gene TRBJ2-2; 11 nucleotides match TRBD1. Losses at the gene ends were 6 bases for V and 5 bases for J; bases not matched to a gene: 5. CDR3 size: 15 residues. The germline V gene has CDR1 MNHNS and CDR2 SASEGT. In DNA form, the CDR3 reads TGTGCCAGCAGCCGGACAGGGGGCGAAACCGGGGAGCTGTTTTTT. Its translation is CASSRTGGETGELFF.

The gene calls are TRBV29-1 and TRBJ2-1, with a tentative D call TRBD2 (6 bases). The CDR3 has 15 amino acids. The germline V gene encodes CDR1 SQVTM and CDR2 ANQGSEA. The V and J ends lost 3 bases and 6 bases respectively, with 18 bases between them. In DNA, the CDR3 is TGCAGCGTTGAGGCCGCGGGGAGTCACCCCAATGAGCAGTTCTTC. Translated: CSVEAAGSHPNEQFF.

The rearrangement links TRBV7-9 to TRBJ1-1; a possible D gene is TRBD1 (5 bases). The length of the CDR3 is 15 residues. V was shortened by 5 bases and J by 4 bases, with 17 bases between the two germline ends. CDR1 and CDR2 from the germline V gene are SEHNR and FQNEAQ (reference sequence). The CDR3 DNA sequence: TGTGCCAGCAGCCAGCGGGGGGGTGAGGTCACTGAAGCTTTCTTT. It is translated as CASSQRGGEVTEAFF. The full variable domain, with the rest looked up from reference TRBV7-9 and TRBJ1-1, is DTGVSQNPRHKITKRGQNVTFRCDPISEHNRLYWYRQTLGQGPEFLTYFQNEAQLEKSRLLSDRFSAERPKGSFSTLEIQRTEQGDSAMYLCASSQRGGEVTEAFFGQGTRLTVV.

CDR3 in DNA: TGTGCCAGCGGGGGGGATGGCAATCAGCCCCAGCATTTT. Translated, it gives CASGGDGNQPQHF. The rearrangement links TRBV6-5 to TRBJ1-5, with D possibly being TRBD1 (5 bases). Trimming stripped 8 bases from V and 2 bases from J, with 10 bases between. Germline CDR1 MNHEY, CDR2 SVGAGI. The CDR3 spans 13 residues.

In DNA form, the CDR3 reads TGTGCCAGCAGCGGACCAGGGGGCGAGCAGTACTTC. As protein: CASSGPGGEQYF. V and J are TRBV9 and TRBJ2-7; 7 nucleotides line up with TRBD1. CDR1 and CDR2 (germline): SGDLS, YYNGEE. The CDR3 has 12 amino acids. Trimming removed 3 bases from V and 6 bases from J; junction bases left unmatched: 3.

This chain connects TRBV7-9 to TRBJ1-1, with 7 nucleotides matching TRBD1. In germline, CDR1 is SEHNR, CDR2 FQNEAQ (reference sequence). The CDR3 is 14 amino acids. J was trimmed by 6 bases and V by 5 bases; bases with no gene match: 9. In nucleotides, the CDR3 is TGTGCCAGCAGCCTTGACAGGGTGAGTCCTGAAGCTTTCTTT. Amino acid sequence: CASSLDRVSPEAFF.

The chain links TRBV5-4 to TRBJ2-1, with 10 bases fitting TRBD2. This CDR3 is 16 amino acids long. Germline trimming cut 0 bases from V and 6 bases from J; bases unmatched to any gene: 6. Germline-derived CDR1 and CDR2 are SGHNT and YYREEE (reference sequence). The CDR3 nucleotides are TGTGCCAGCAGCTTGGTTATCGGACTAGCGGTCAATGAGCAGTTCTTC. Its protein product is CASSLVIGLAVNEQFF.

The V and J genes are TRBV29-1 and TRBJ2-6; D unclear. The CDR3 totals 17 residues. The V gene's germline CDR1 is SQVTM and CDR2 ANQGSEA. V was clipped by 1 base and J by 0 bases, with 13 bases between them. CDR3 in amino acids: CSVEGGHSSSGANVLTF. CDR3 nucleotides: TGCAGCGTTGAAGGAGGCCATTCTTCCTCTGGGGCCAACGTCCTGACTTTC.

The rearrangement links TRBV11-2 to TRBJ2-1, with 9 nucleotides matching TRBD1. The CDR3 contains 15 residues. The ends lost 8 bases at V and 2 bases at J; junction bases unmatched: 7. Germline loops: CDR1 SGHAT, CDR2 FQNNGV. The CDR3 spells CASGLTGGPYNEQFF. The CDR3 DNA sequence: TGTGCCAGCGGTTTAACAGGGGGCCCCTACAATGAGCAGTTCTTC.

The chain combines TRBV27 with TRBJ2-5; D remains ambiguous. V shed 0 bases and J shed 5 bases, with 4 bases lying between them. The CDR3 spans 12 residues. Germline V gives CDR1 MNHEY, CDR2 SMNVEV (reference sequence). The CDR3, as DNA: TGTGCCAGCAGTTTATCTTCGGAGACCCAGTACTTC. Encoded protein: CASSLSSETQYF.

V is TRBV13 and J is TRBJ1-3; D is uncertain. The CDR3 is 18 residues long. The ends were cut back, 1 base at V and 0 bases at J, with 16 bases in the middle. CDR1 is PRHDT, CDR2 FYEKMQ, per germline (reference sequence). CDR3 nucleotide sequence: TGTGCCAGCAGCTTAGTCTCAGGCCCTTCCTACTCTGGAAACACCATATATTTT. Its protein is CASSLVSGPSYSGNTIYF. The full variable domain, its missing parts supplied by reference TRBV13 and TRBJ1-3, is AAGVIQSPRHLIKEKRETATLKCYPIPRHDTVYWYQQGPGQDPQFLISFYEKMQSDKGSIPDRFSAQQFSDYHSELNMSSLELGDSALYFCASSLVSGPSYSGNTIYFGEGSWLTVV.

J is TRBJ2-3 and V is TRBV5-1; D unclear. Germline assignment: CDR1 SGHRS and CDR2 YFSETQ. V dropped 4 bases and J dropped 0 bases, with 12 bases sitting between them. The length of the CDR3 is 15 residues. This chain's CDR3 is CASSLLTYSTDTQYF. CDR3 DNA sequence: TGCGCCAGCAGCCTGCTGACTTATAGCACAGATACGCAGTATTTT. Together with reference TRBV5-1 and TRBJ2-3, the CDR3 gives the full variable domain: KAGVTQTPRYLIKTRGQQVTLSCSPISGHRSVSWYQQTPGQGLQFLFEYFSETQRNKGNFPGRFSGRQFSNSRSEMNVSTLELGDSALYLCASSLLTYSTDTQYFGPGTRLTVL.

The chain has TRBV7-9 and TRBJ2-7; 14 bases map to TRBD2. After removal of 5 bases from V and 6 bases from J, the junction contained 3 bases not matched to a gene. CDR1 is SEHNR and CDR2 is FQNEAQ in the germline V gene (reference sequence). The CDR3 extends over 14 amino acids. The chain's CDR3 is CASSLGLAGVEQYF. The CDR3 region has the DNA TGTGCCAGCAGCCTGGGACTAGCGGGAGTCGAGCAGTACTTC.

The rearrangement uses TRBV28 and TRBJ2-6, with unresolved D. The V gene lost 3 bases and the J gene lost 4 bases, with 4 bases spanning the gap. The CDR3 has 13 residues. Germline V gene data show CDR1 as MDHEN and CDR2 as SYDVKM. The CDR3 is CASSFGGANVLTF. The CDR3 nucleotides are TGTGCCAGCAGTTTCGGGGGGGCCAACGTCCTGACTTTC.

CDR3 sequence: CASSHEGDSYNEQFF. The DNA for the CDR3 is TGCGCCAGCAGCCATGAAGGGGACTCCTACAATGAGCAGTTCTTC. The rearrangement joins TRBV4-1 to TRBJ2-1; possible D gene TRBD1, 5 bases. This CDR3 contains 15 residues. Germline V gene lookup returns CDR1 MGHRA and CDR2 YSYEKL. The germline V and J ends were trimmed by 3 bases and 0 bases, with 9 bases remaining between them.

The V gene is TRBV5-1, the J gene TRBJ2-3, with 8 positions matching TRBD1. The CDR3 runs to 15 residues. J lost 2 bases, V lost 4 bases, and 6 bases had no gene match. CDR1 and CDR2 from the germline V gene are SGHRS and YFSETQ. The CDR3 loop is CASSRTGSYTDTQYF. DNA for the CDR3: TGCGCCAGCAGCCGGACAGGGTCCTACACAGATACGCAGTATTTT.

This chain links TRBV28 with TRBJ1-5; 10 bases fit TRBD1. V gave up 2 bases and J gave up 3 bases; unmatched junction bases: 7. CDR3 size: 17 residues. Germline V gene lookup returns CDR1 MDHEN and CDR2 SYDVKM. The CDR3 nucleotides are TGTGCCAGCAGTTTAAGGGCGGGACAGGGGAACAATCAGCCCCAGCATTTT. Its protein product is CASSLRAGQGNNQPQHF.

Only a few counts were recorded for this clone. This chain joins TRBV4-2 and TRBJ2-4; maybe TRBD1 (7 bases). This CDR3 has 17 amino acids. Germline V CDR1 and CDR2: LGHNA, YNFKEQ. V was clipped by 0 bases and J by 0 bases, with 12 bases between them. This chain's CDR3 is CASSQDRQGLAKNIQYF. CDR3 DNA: TGTGCCAGCAGCCAAGACCGACAGGGACTAGCCAAAAACATTCAGTACTTC.